The sample holds many counts of the clone carrying this TCR beta chain. Preparation of the TCRbeta library involved a method that used unique molecular identifiers. Each CDR3 protein is one row after TCRdb ran MiXCR on the PCR reads. The sample carries approximately 200,000 distinct CDR3 sequences, about 14% recorded once. This sample stems from a study of T-cell reconstitution after alpha-beta-depleted transplantation in children. The CDR3 has 10 amino acids. V was cut by 6 bases and J by 8 bases, with 10 bases left in between. Per the germline V gene, CDR1 is SQVTM and CDR2 is ANQGSEA. The clonotype comes from a human donor who donated a stem cell graft to a child with acute lymphoblastic leukemia. Here the sequenced sample was PBMCs from the stem cell graft donor, taken from the stem cell graft. The chain recombines TRBV29-1 with TRBJ1-2; D is ambiguous. The CDR3 DNA reads as TGCAGCGTCCTAGACCCCGGCTACACCTTC. This sequence encodes CSVLDPGYTF. Complete variable domain (other parts from reference TRBV29-1 and TRBJ1-2): SAVISQKPSRDICQRGTSLTIQCQVDSQVTMMFWYRQQPGQSLTLIATANQGSEATYESGFVIDKFPISRPNLTFSTLTVSNMSPEDSSIYLCSVLDPGYTFGSGTRLTVV.